This T cell receptor (beta chain) was sequenced for a study of T cell repertoires in cytomegalovirus infection (dated by TCRdb to between 2017 and 2020). About the investigation overall: Because public TCR beta signatures pointed to carriage of CMV infection together with the matching HLA type, the HLA type of each donor mattered for the analysis.

V sheds 7 bases and J sheds 7 bases, leaving 14 bases between their ends. CDR1 and CDR2 were assigned from the germline V gene as SNHLY and FYNNEI. Counted from cysteine to phenylalanine, this CDR3 has 12 amino acids. Of the read, only the CDR3 DNA is kept; its 36 bases are in frame from base 1. There are a few counts of this clonotype. It has no known antigen specificity. Base quality data are lacking; no much larger clone is found one base away. Sequencing took place on an Illumina HiSeq 1500. The public reads were reprocessed in TCRdb via fastp at Q25 and MiXCR, keeping in-frame beta chains. Rows merge per CDR3 protein into single entries with the most common DNA and genes. In all, the sample holds 230,000 or so distinct CDR3 sequences, and approximately 15% of those were seen once. The ten largest clones represent roughly 50% of the sample. The research as a whole found: The ex vivo response was dominated by HLA-C-restricted CMV-specific TCR beta clonotypes, which also provided the single most frequent clonotype in two of eight donors. Cumulative frequency of public TCR beta family members discriminated carriers of CMV infection plus the relevant HLA type in this cohort and an independent approximately 370-donor cohort.

This TCR was recovered from a human donor in good health (CMV status not recorded). Some clones in this sample may be carry-over from other donors' samples. Recombination linked TRBV2 to TRBJ2-7, with a tentative D call of TRBD1 or TRBD2, each matching 5 bases. Specimen: CD8+ T cells from PBMCs. The CDR3 reads CASTQGSGEQYF. The nucleotide sequence is TGTGCCAGCACGCAGGGATCGGGGGAGCAGTACTTC.